This entry lists 23 T cell receptor beta chains sequenced from one sample in a study of T cells in Graves' hyperthyroidism and ophthalmopathy. TCR beta CDR3 regions were amplified from RNA transcripts. First-round RT-PCR of the TCR CDR3 relied on the HTBI primer set. TCRdb re-derived calls from the multiplex PCR reads in MiXCR, one entry per CDR3 protein. The top ten clones hold approximately 11% of a sample with 400,000 to 550,000 distinct CDR3 sequences, approximately 25% of them seen once. Sequencing input: blood. These receptors all stem from a woman aged 25 to 39 with Graves' ophthalmopathy.

This clonotype turned up a few times. The chain combines TRBV7-2 with TRBJ2-7; TRBD2 agrees at 9 bases. The CDR3 runs to 13 residues. Germline V gene data show CDR1 as SGHTA and CDR2 as FQGNSA. V trimming: 5 bases; J trimming: 6 bases; junction bases outside the gene matches: 5. The CDR3 sequence is CASSLKRGAEQYF. CDR3 coding DNA: TGTGCCAGCAGCCTTAAGCGGGGGGCCGAGCAGTACTTC.

As for this clonotype: A junction boundary mismatches the germline segment, possibly from a read error. CDR3 bases: TGTGCCAGCAGAGACACGGGCGCAAACACTGAATCTTTCTTT. It codes for CASRDTGANTESFF. The V gene is TRBV6-1, the J gene TRBJ1-1; D unclear. The CDR3 sequence is 14 residues long. Germline CDR1 reads MNHNS; CDR2 reads SASEGT.

The CDR3, as DNA: TGTGCCACCAGCACCCCTGAAGCGGACAGGGGTTTCACCGGGGAGCTGTTTTTT. This encodes CATSTPEADRGFTGELFF. This chain joins TRBV15 and TRBJ2-2; the match to TRBD1 covers 9 bases. Germline loops: CDR1 LNHNV, CDR2 YYDKDF (reference sequence). The CDR3 has 18 amino acids. Unmatched junction bases numbered 13, after V lost 4 bases and J lost 4 bases.

Ten or more counts support this clonotype. The chain recombines TRBV7-2 with TRBJ2-7, with D perhaps matching TRBD1 (6 bases). The length of the CDR3 is 14 residues. Germline CDR1 reads SGHTA; CDR2 reads FQGNSA. Trimming removed 1 base from V and 7 bases from J, with 14 bases in between. The CDR3 DNA is TGTGCCAGCAGCTTAGGGGTGGGGGCAGGTGAGCAGTACTTC. As protein: CASSLGVGAGEQYF. The full variable domain, completed using reference TRBV7-2 and TRBJ2-7, is GAGVSQSPSNKVTEKGKDVELRCDPISGHTALYWYRQSLGQGLEFLIYFQGNSAPDKSGLPSDRFSAERTGGSVSTLTIQRTQQEDSAVYLCASSLGVGAGEQYFGPGTRLTVT.

This clonotype was observed a handful of times. The rearrangement uses TRBV6-2 or TRBV6-3 and TRBJ2-7; D remains unclear. Germline CDR1 and CDR2: MNHEY and SVGEGT. The CDR3 sequence is 15 residues long. V lost 0 bases to trimming and J lost 2 bases, with 11 bases between them. CDR3 in DNA: TGTGCCAGCAGTTACTCGATTGGGGTTACCTACGAGCAGTACTTC. This sequence encodes CASSYSIGVTYEQYF.

This clonotype was picked up many times. The rearrangement links TRBV27 to TRBJ1-5; TRBD1 might be the D (5 bases). Germline V lookup: CDR1 MNHEY, CDR2 SMNVEV (reference sequence). The CDR3 sequence is 15 residues long. V lost 3 bases and J 6 bases, leaving 15 bases between the germline ends. CDR3 nucleotide sequence: TGTGCCAGCAGTTTTATCAGGGAGGGGAGTCAGCCCCAGCATTTT. It specifies CASSFIREGSQPQHF.

The rearrangement joins TRBV2 to TRBJ2-7, with D possibly called TRBD1 or TRBD2 (5 bases each). The germline V gene has CDR1 SNHLY and CDR2 FYNNEI. V shed 7 bases and J shed 3 bases, with 13 bases lying between them. There are 13 residues in the CDR3. Here the CDR3 reads CASNRDGYYEQYF. DNA of the CDR3: TGTGCCAGCAACCGGGACGGATACTACGAGCAGTACTTC.

This clonotype was counted ten times or more. The chain joins TRBV19 to TRBJ2-7, with D unresolved. The CDR3 is 16 amino acids. V was trimmed by 5 bases and J by 1 base, leaving 18 bases between them. The V gene's germline CDR1 is LNHDA and CDR2 SQIVND (reference sequence). The CDR3 DNA is TGTGCCAGTAGTCCAGGACGAGGCATCCCGTCCTACGAGCAGTACTTC. As protein: CASSPGRGIPSYEQYF. Using reference TRBV19 and TRBJ2-7 for the parts outside the CDR3, the full variable domain is DGGITQSPKYLFRKEGQNVTLSCEQNLNHDAMYWYRQDPGQGLRLIYYSQIVNDFQKGDIAEGYSVSREKKESFPLTVTSAQKNPTAFYLCASSPGRGIPSYEQYFGPGTRLTVT.

This chain links TRBV2 with TRBJ2-5, with 8 bases identical to TRBD2. The CDR3 has 16 amino acids. Germline loops: CDR1 SNHLY, CDR2 FYNNEI. Trimming took 5 bases from V and 4 from J; bases not matched to a gene: 12. CDR3 in amino acids: CASSLFPGTSIETQYF. The DNA of the CDR3 is TGTGCCAGCAGTTTATTTCCGGGGACTAGTATAGAGACCCAGTACTTC.

This clonotype was seen at least ten times. This chain links TRBV5-1 with TRBJ1-2; D not resolved. Germline loops: CDR1 SGHRS, CDR2 YFSETQ. With 4 bases removed from V and 8 bases from J, the gap between germline ends came to 21 bases. The length of the CDR3 is 15 residues. CDR3 DNA sequence: TGCGCCAGCAGCCCGAGAGAGAGGAGGTGGTACGGCTACACCTTC. This codes for CASSPRERRWYGYTF.

V is TRBV6-2 or TRBV6-3 and J is TRBJ1-1; the match to TRBD1 covers 10 bases. V dropped 6 bases and J dropped 4; count of bases not matched to a gene: 23. The CDR3 is made up of 20 amino acids. CDR1 and CDR2 (germline): MNHEY, SVGEGT. CDR3 DNA: TGTGCCAGCAGGTCCGACGGGCGTAACATTGTGGGGACAGGGGCCACTGAAGCTTTCTTT. This codes for CASRSDGRNIVGTGATEAFF.

This clonotype was seen ten or more times. Written as DNA, the CDR3 is TGTGCCAGCAGCTATACCCGAGACCCATCCGGAGCTTTCTTT. Translated: CASSYTRDPSGAFF. This chain joins TRBV7-2 and TRBJ1-1; D is undetermined. Trimming took 4 bases from V and 10 from J, leaving 19 bases between them. This CDR3 region has 14 residues. CDR1 and CDR2 from the germline V gene are SGHTA and FQGNSA.

Only a few counts were recorded for this clonotype. This chain connects TRBV7-2 to TRBJ2-7, with D perhaps TRBD2 (6 bases). Germline CDR1 and CDR2: SGHTA and FQGNSA. V was shortened by 2 bases and J by 0 bases, with 11 bases between the two germline ends. CDR3 length: 15 amino acids. Written as DNA, the CDR3 is TGTGCCAGCAGCTTAAGGGACTCCACCTCCTACGAGCAGTACTTC. This gives the protein CASSLRDSTSYEQYF.

This chain joins TRBV12-3 or TRBV12-4 and TRBJ2-7, with D hard to call. The ends were cut back, 2 bases at V and 0 bases at J, with 5 bases in the middle. CDR3 length: 13 amino acids. The CDR3 region has the DNA TGTGCCAGCAGTTTACAGCTCTCCTACGAGCAGTACTTC. Encoded protein: CASSLQLSYEQYF.

J is TRBJ1-1 and V is TRBV6-1; 12 nucleotides match TRBD1. Looked up from germline, CDR1 is MNHNS and CDR2 is SASEGT. The V gene end was trimmed by 8 bases and the J gene end by 5 bases; junction bases not matched to a gene: 6. The CDR3 covers 14 residues. In DNA form, the CDR3 reads TGTGCCAGCGCAGGGACAGGGGGCGAAACTGAAGCTTTCTTT. Protein sequence: CASAGTGGETEAFF.

This rearrangement joins TRBV19 to TRBJ1-1; the D is unclear. The V gene's germline CDR1 is LNHDA and CDR2 SQIVND (reference sequence). V was shortened by 2 bases and J by 0 bases, with 16 bases between the two germline ends. The CDR3 length is 17 residues. This CDR3 reads CASSILVEPAMNTEAFF. The DNA for the CDR3 is TGTGCCAGTAGTATATTGGTAGAACCAGCCATGAACACTGAAGCTTTCTTT.

This clonotype was seen only a few times. The chain links TRBV5-1 to TRBJ1-6, with D uncertain. CDR1 is SGHRS and CDR2 is YFSETQ in the germline V gene. V gave up 0 bases and J gave up 8 bases, with 12 bases separating them. The CDR3 is 15 amino acids. The DNA of the CDR3 is TGCGCCAGCAGCTTGGGTTGGGGTTTGGATTCACCCCTCCACTTT. This encodes CASSLGWGLDSPLHF.

V gene TRBV11-2 combines with J gene TRBJ2-7; TRBD1 is a possible D gene (7 bases). Germline CDR1 is SGHAT and CDR2 is FQNNGV. The CDR3 length is 19 residues. The V end was cut by 5 bases, the J end by 1 base, with 27 bases between. The CDR3, as DNA: TGTGCCAGCAGCACCCTAGGAGGGGGCGAGGGTGCCGCGTCCTACGAGCAGTACTTC. Translated: CASSTLGGGEGAASYEQYF. The variable domain in full, completed from reference TRBV11-2 and TRBJ2-7, reads EAGVAQSPRYKIIEKRQSVAFWCNPISGHATLYWYQQILGQGPKLLIQFQNNGVVDDSQLPKDRFSAERLKGVDSTLKIQPAKLEDSAVYLCASSTLGGGEGAASYEQYFGPGTRLTVT.

The table lists this clonotype with many counts. The chain joins TRBV6-1 to TRBJ1-1, with D perhaps matching TRBD1 (5 bases). V gave up 6 bases and J gave up 4 bases, with 15 bases separating them. Germline V gene lookup returns CDR1 MNHNS and CDR2 SASEGT. The CDR3 loop spans 14 amino acids. Here the CDR3 reads CASSPRAGVTEAFF. CDR3 nucleotide sequence: TGTGCCAGCAGCCCCCGTGCGGGGGTCACTGAAGCTTTCTTT.

There are many counts of this clonotype. The chain combines TRBV20-1 with TRBJ2-7; possible D gene TRBD2, 5 bases. Germline-derived CDR1 and CDR2 are DFQATT and SNEGSKA (reference sequence). Trimming took 5 bases from V and 0 from J, leaving 17 bases between them. CDR3 length: 15 amino acids. The CDR3 loop reads CSARSTPGSSYEQYF. The CDR3 DNA is TGCAGTGCTCGCTCGACACCGGGAAGCTCCTACGAGCAGTACTTC.

This chain connects TRBV2 to TRBJ2-7; D is unresolved. This CDR3 region has 13 residues. CDR1 is SNHLY and CDR2 is FYNNEI in the germline V gene. Trimming stripped 8 bases from V and 3 bases from J, with 14 bases between. In DNA form, the CDR3 reads TGTGCCAGCGCAGACGGCACCTACTACGAGCAGTACTTC. It is translated as CASADGTYYEQYF.

The rearrangement links TRBV12-3 or TRBV12-4 to TRBJ2-7; D is possibly TRBD1 (6 bases). The CDR3 totals 14 residues. V lost 2 bases and J 0 bases, leaving 8 bases between the germline ends. The CDR3 DNA follows: TGTGCCAGCAGTTTACCGGGACACTCCTACGAGCAGTACTTC. Protein product: CASSLPGHSYEQYF.

Worth noting for this clonotype: Since a much larger clone is just one base distant, this may be a read error. The rearrangement links TRBV29-1 to TRBJ1-1, with 7 bases matching TRBD1. Per the germline V gene, CDR1 is SQVTM and CDR2 is ANQGSEA. The CDR3 is 13 amino acids. CDR3 region: CSVVQGSGTEACF. The CDR3 bases are TGCAGCGTCGTACAGGGGAGCGGGACTGAAGCTTGCTTT. Full variable domain (rest looked up from reference TRBV29-1 and TRBJ1-1): SAVISQKPSRDICQRGTSLTIQCQVDSQVTMMFWYRQQPGQSLTLIATANQGSEATYESGFVIDKFPISRPNLTFSTLTVSNMSPEDSSIYLCSVVQGSGTEACFGQGTRLTVV.